The rows below give T cell receptor beta chains drawn from one sample of a study of CD8+ T cells in alopecia areata. Assay: immunoSEQ multiplex PCR; the TCRdb copy retains only in-frame clones and omits some. The data hold approximately 59,000 clones, with approximately 45% observed a single time. Material: CD8+ T cells sorted from blood, obtained at week 0. These receptors were collected from a human donor with alopecia areata. Each CDR3 is given with its conserved first and last residue. Each record gives: clone size, V gene, J gene, D gene, CDR3 DNA, CDR3 protein. A D gene is named only where the DNA matches it firmly. Some rows mark clone size as missing; the rest say once, few, many or name a class of expanded clone.

>once|TRBV25-1|TRBJ2-2|NA
TGTGCCAGCAGTGAATCTGGAGCGTCCGGGGAGCTGTTTTTT
CASSESGASGELFF
>NA|TRBV5-1|TRBJ1-1|TRBD1
TGCGCCAGCAGCTCCACAGGGGGGTATGCTGAAGCTTTCTTT
CASSSTGGYAEAFF
>NA|TRBV9|TRBJ1-5|NA
TGTGCCAGCAGCGTAGGGGGGAGCAATCAGCCCCAGCATTTT
CASSVGGSNQPQHF
>NA|TRBV5-4|TRBJ2-5|TRBD1
TGTGCCAGCAGCTTATTCGGACAGGGAAACCAAGAGACCCAGTACTTC
CASSLFGQGNQETQYF
>NA|TRBV4-1|TRBJ2-1|NA
TGCGCCAGCAGCCAAGAGAGAGGGGGCTCCTACAATGAGCAGTTCTTC
CASSQERGGSYNEQFF
>NA|TRBV5-1|TRBJ1-2|NA
TGCGCCAGCAGCTTGTGGTCCCCACAAGATGGCTACACCTTC
CASSLWSPQDGYTF
>NA|TRBV2|TRBJ1-4|TRBD1
TGTGCCAGCAGCAGAACCCCCAGACAGGGGGCATTGGAAAAACTGTTTTTT
CASSRTPRQGALEKLFF
>NA|TRBV9|TRBJ2-2|NA
TGTGCCAGCAGTCCGAGGACCGGGGAGCTGTTTTTT
CASSPRTGELFF
>NA|TRBV29-1|TRBJ2-2|TRBD1
TGCAGCGTTCGGACGGACAGGGGGAACACCGGGGAGCTGTTTTTT
CSVRTDRGNTGELFF
>NA|TRBV29-1|TRBJ2-1|NA
TGCAGCGTTGAAGGCGTGGTAGAGAGCTCCTACAATGAGCAGTTCTTC
CSVEGVVESSYNEQFF
>NA|TRBV29-1|TRBJ1-2|TRBD1
TGCAGCGTTGACAGGGACAGGGCAGGATTCGGCTACACCTTC
CSVDRDRAGFGYTF
>NA|TRBV29-1|TRBJ2-7|TRBD2
TGCAGCGTTGGACTAGCGGGAGGGCCTATCTACGAGCAGTACTTC
CSVGLAGGPIYEQYF
>few|TRBV10-3|TRBJ2-1|TRBD1
TGTGCCATCAGGCGGACAGGGGACGGCGAGCAGTTCTTC
CAIRRTGDGEQFF
>NA|TRBV7-2|TRBJ2-5|NA
TGTGCCAGCGACGCCGGGAGCACGGGAGAGACCCAGTACTTC
CASDAGSTGETQYF
>once|TRBV7-9|TRBJ2-7|TRBD1
TGTGCCAGCAGCAGTACCGGGACAGGGAACGAGCAGTACTTC
CASSSTGTGNEQYF
>NA|TRBV15|TRBJ2-1|NA
TGTGCCACCAGCAGCCCCCGGACTACGAACAATGAGCAGTTCTTC
CATSSPRTTNNEQFF
>NA|TRBV27|TRBJ1-5|NA
TGTGCCAGCAGTTTCGGGCGGGTCAATCAGCCCCAGCATTTT
CASSFGRVNQPQHF
>NA|TRBV7-9|TRBJ2-1|NA
TGTGCCAGCCTCCCCCCCGGACAGAGAACCTACAATGAGCAGTTCTTC
CASLPPGQRTYNEQFF
>NA|TRBV4-1|TRBJ2-3|NA
TGCGCCAGCAGCATAATCCGGGCCACAGATACGCAGTATTTT
CASSIIRATDTQYF
>NA|TRBV13|TRBJ2-1|TRBD2
TGTGCCAGCAGCACGCGACTAGCGGGTTCCTACAATGAGCAGTTCTTC
CASSTRLAGSYNEQFF
>NA|TRBV4-2|TRBJ2-7|TRBD2
TGTGCCAGCAGCCAAGATCTAGCGGGAACCTCCTACGAGCAGTACTTC
CASSQDLAGTSYEQYF
>NA|TRBV5-1|TRBJ2-2|NA
TGCGCCAGCAGCTTCGGACAGAACACCGGGGAGCTGTTTTTT
CASSFGQNTGELFF
>NA|TRBV7-8|TRBJ2-1|NA
TGTGCCAGCACCCTAACTGGTGAGCAGTTCTTC
CASTLTGEQFF
>NA|TRBV7-9|TRBJ2-5|NA
TGTGCCAGCAGCTTAGCGGGAAACCAAGAGACCCAGTACTTC
CASSLAGNQETQYF
>NA|TRBV7-8|TRBJ2-7|NA
TGTGCCAGCAGCCCAGCGACAGACTCCTACAAGCAGTACTTC
CASSPATDSYKQYF
>few|TRBV29-1|TRBJ2-7|NA
TGCAGCGTGGGGTGGGACGCCGACTACGAGCAGTACTTC
CSVGWDADYEQYF
>NA|TRBV2|TRBJ2-3|NA
TGTGCCAGCAGTGTGGGGACCTCTAGCACAGATACGCAGTATTTT
CASSVGTSSTDTQYF
>NA|TRBV27|TRBJ2-1|NA
TGTGCCAGCACCAAACTTGGGAACAATGAGCAGTTCTTC
CASTKLGNNEQFF
>NA|TRBV29-1|TRBJ2-1|TRBD1
TGCAGCGTTAAGGACAGGGCCGATGAGCAGTTCTTC
CSVKDRADEQFF
>NA|TRBV6-5|TRBJ2-1|NA
TGTGCCAGCAGTTACTCGATACACACCGACTACAATGAGCAGTTCTTC
CASSYSIHTDYNEQFF
>few|TRBV9|TRBJ2-3|TRBD2
TGTGCCAGCAGCGTGCGAAACACTAGCGGGACGGACACAGATACGCAGTATTTT
CASSVRNTSGTDTDTQYF
>NA|TRBV27|TRBJ1-5|NA
TGTGCCAGCAGTTTTTTCGGCCAGCCCCAGCATTTT
CASSFFGQPQHF
>large|TRBV27|TRBJ2-7|TRBD1
TGTGCCAGCAGTTTTCCGGGACAGGGGGTCTACGAGCAGTACTTC
CASSFPGQGVYEQYF
>NA|TRBV13|TRBJ1-1|TRBD1
TGTGCCAGCAGCCCTTGGGACAGGGGACGGAACACTGAAGCTTTCTTT
CASSPWDRGRNTEAFF
>few|TRBV9|TRBJ2-1|NA
TGTGCCAGCAGCGTAGGAACAGGCCCGAGCTCCTACAATGAGCAGTTCTTC
CASSVGTGPSSYNEQFF
>many|TRBV7-7|TRBJ2-5|NA
TGTGCTAGCAGCTTAGCCAGGGGACGGGAGACCCAGTACTTC
CASSLARGRETQYF
>NA|TRBV27|TRBJ2-2|TRBD1
TGTGCCAGCAGCCGACAGGGGAACACCGGGGAGCTGTTTTTT
CASSRQGNTGELFF
>NA|TRBV13|TRBJ2-7|NA
TGTGCCAGCAGCTTACAGGGTTCCTACGAGCAGTACTTC
CASSLQGSYEQYF
>NA|TRBV4-1|TRBJ2-7|NA
TGCGCCAGCAGCCAAAGAGCGACGTCCACCTACGAGCAGTACTTC
CASSQRATSTYEQYF
>NA|TRBV5-4|TRBJ2-7|NA
TGTGCCAGCAGCCTGGGACTCCTCCTGGACTCCGAGCAGTACTTC
CASSLGLLLDSEQYF
>medium-sized|TRBV6-1|TRBJ2-7|NA
TGTGCCAGCAGTGAATGGGAAGTTCCCTACGAGCAGTACTTC
CASSEWEVPYEQYF
>NA|TRBV2|TRBJ2-7|NA
TGTGCCAGCAGGTCAGAAAGTCCCCACGAGCAGTACTTC
CASRSESPHEQYF
>many|TRBV5-1|TRBJ2-3|NA
TGCGCCAGCAGCTCCCGGTACACAGATACGCAGTATTTT
CASSSRYTDTQYF
>NA|TRBV19|TRBJ2-7|TRBD1
TGTGCCAGTAGTTACGGACAGGCGTATTACGAGCAGTACTTC
CASSYGQAYYEQYF
>NA|TRBV4-1|TRBJ2-3|NA
TGCGCCAGCAGCCAAGAGACAACCACAGATACGCAGTATTTT
CASSQETTTDTQYF
>NA|TRBV5-5|TRBJ2-7|NA
TGTGCCAGCAGTAACACAGGGATCGAGCAGTACTTC
CASSNTGIEQYF
>few|TRBV9|TRBJ2-1|NA
TGTGCCAGCAGCAGCGAGGGAGCCTCCTACAATGAGCAGTTCTTC
CASSSEGASYNEQFF
>NA|TRBV9|TRBJ2-3|NA
TGTGCCAGCAGCGGAGGCCAGCCGAGCGGACACCAACCCTTCTCAGATACGCAGTATTTT
CASSGGQPSGHQPFSDTQYF
>NA|TRBV27|TRBJ2-7|NA
TGTGCCAGCAGTTACAGGGGAGGCTACGAGCAGTACTTC
CASSYRGGYEQYF